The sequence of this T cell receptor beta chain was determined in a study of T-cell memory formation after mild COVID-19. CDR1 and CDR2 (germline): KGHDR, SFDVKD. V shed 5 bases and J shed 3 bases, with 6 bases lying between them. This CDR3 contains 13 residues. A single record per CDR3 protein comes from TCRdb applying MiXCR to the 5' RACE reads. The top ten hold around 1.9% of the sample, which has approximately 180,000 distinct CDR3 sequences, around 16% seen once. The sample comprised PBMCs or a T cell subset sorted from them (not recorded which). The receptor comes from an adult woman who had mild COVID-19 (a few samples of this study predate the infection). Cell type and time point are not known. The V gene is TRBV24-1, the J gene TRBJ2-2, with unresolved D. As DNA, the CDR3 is TGTGCCACCAGTGTACTGGACACCGGGGAGCTGTTTTTT. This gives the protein CATSVLDTGELFF.